This TCR beta chain was retrieved from a study of blood T cell repertoires in COVID-19. Germline-derived CDR1 and CDR2 are MDHEN and SYDVKM. The V segment lost 5 bases and the J segment 2 bases; nucleotides outside the gene matches: 9. There are 16 residues in the CDR3. Sequencing used immunoSEQ multiplex PCR; TCRdb keeps in-frame clones, though not all of them. The table lists some 200,000 clones, approximately 86% of them singletons. J is TRBJ1-2 and V is TRBV28, with 9 bases aligning to TRBD1. The receptor's source is a woman in her fifties or sixties with acute COVID-19. Material for sequencing was PBMCs or T cells enriched from blood (not recorded which). CDR3: CASSNPPGQGNYGYTF. CDR3 in DNA: TGTGCCAGCAGTAATCCCCCCGGACAGGGGAACTATGGCTACACCTTC.